This is a list of T cell receptor beta chains from one sample in a study of blood T cell repertoires in COVID-19. The repertoire was sequenced with immunoSEQ multiplex PCR; TCRdb's copy has only in-frame clones and lacks some. Of around 80,000 clones in the sample, around 86% were seen once. Sequences were obtained from peripheral blood. These receptors all come from a human donor in a cohort sampled during active COVID-19. CDR3s include the opening cysteine and the closing phenylalanine or tryptophan. D genes are given only for firm matches. Only some rows state a clone size, as once, few, many or a class for expanded clones.

v_call	clone_size	d_call	j_call	cdr3_aa	cdr3_nt
TRBV5-8	NA	NA	TRBJ1-4	CASSSGGWNEKLFF	TGTGCCAGCAGCTCGGGGGGCTGGAATGAAAAACTGTTTTTT
TRBV27	NA	TRBD1	TRBJ2-7	CASSLKGTAYEQYF	TGTGCCAGCAGTTTAAAAGGGACAGCCTACGAGCAGTACTTC
TRBV28	NA	NA	TRBJ2-1	CASSLVRGREKQFF	TGTGCCAGCAGTTTAGTCCGGGGGAGAGAGAAGCAGTTCTTC
TRBV5-1	NA	NA	TRBJ2-1	CASSLKTEFPEQFF	TGCGCCAGCAGCTTGAAGACAGAGTTCCCTGAGCAGTTCTTC
TRBV24-1	once	NA	TRBJ2-3	CATSDDRGTQYF	TGTGCCACCAGTGATGATCGGGGTACGCAGTATTTT
TRBV5-4	NA	TRBD1	TRBJ1-1	CASSLDRGLTEAFF	TGTGCCAGCAGCTTGGACAGGGGGCTCACTGAAGCTTTCTTT
TRBV6-5	NA	NA	TRBJ2-1	CASSYRSSYNEQFF	TGTGCCAGCAGTTACAGGAGCTCCTACAATGAGCAGTTCTTC
TRBV6-4	few	TRBD1	TRBJ1-4	CASRGQGRKGLNEKLFF	TGTGCCAGCAGGGGACAGGGAAGGAAGGGGCTTAATGAAAAACTGTTTTTT
TRBV5-1	NA	TRBD1	TRBJ2-1	CASSQGQDSYNEQFF	TGCGCCAGCAGCCAGGGACAGGATTCCTACAATGAGCAGTTCTTC
TRBV7-2	NA	TRBD1	TRBJ2-5	CASSSARDRQETQYF	TGTGCCAGCAGCTCTGCCCGGGACAGACAAGAGACCCAGTACTTC
TRBV5-1	NA	NA	TRBJ2-6	CASSLDGTLRSGANVLTF	TGCGCCAGCAGCTTGGACGGGACACTTCGCTCTGGGGCCAACGTCCTGACTTTC
TRBV6-2/TRBV6-3	once	NA	TRBJ2-3	CASSYSGAGRTTDTQYF	TGTGCCAGCAGTTACTCTGGAGCGGGTAGGACCACAGATACGCAGTATTTT
TRBV5-4	NA	NA	TRBJ1-6	CASSLGGGTNSPLHF	TGTGCCAGCAGCTTGGGGGGGGGCACGAATTCACCCCTCCACTTT
TRBV15	few	NA	TRBJ2-5	CATSSGGAGQETQYF	TGTGCCACCAGCAGTGGGGGGGCAGGTCAAGAGACCCAGTACTTC
TRBV28	NA	TRBD1	TRBJ2-1	CASRPTGTGNNEQFF	TGTGCCAGCAGGCCGACCGGGACAGGGAACAATGAGCAGTTCTTC
TRBV10-3	NA	TRBD2	TRBJ2-5	CAISETSGGQETQYF	TGTGCCATCAGTGAGACTAGCGGGGGGCAAGAGACCCAGTACTTC
TRBV7-8	NA	TRBD1	TRBJ1-2	CASSPTGETNYGYTF	TGTGCCAGCAGCCCCACAGGGGAGACTAACTATGGCTACACCTTC
TRBV30	NA	TRBD1	TRBJ1-2	CAWSVRPEGTGAGYTF	TGTGCCTGGAGTGTTAGACCCGAGGGGACAGGGGCTGGCTACACCTTC
TRBV12-3/TRBV12-4	NA	NA	TRBJ2-1	CASSLGGEQFF	TGTGCCAGCAGTCTGGGGGGAGAGCAGTTCTTC
TRBV28	NA	NA	TRBJ1-2	CASSLSRQPSVGYTF	TGTGCCAGCAGTTTATCTAGGCAACCTTCCGTCGGCTACACCTTC
TRBV28	NA	TRBD1	TRBJ2-2	CASSLRGRLGIGELFF	TGTGCCAGCAGTTTAAGGGGGCGCTTAGGAATCGGGGAGCTGTTTTTT
TRBV5-1	NA	TRBD1	TRBJ1-5	CASSLGGTANQPQHF	TGCGCCAGCAGCTTGGGAGGGACAGCAAATCAGCCCCAGCATTTT
TRBV5-6	NA	TRBD1	TRBJ2-1	CASRWTGYNEQFF	TGTGCCAGCAGATGGACAGGCTACAATGAGCAGTTCTTC
TRBV5-4	NA	TRBD1	TRBJ2-5	CASKTFRDREETQYF	TGTGCCAGCAAAACTTTCCGGGACAGGGAAGAGACCCAGTACTTC
TRBV3-1/TRBV3-2	once	NA	TRBJ2-7	CASSPILTSYEQYF	TGTGCCAGCAGCCCAATACTCACCTCCTACGAGCAGTACTTC
TRBV5-3	NA	TRBD1	TRBJ2-1	CARSLYRGRNEQFF	TGTGCCAGAAGCTTGTACAGGGGTAGGAATGAGCAGTTCTTC
TRBV5-1	few	TRBD2	TRBJ2-5	CASSLVGRGETQYF	TGCGCCAGCAGCTTGGTTGGGAGGGGAGAGACCCAGTACTTC
TRBV27	NA	TRBD2	TRBJ2-1	CASSLPGVAGGYNEQFF	TGTGCCAGCAGTTTACCGGGAGTAGCGGGGGGCTACAATGAGCAGTTCTTC
TRBV28	few	NA	TRBJ2-7	CASRPGTSSYEQYF	TGTGCCAGCAGGCCCGGGACTTCCTCCTACGAGCAGTACTTC
TRBV6-6	NA	NA	TRBJ2-1	CASSYPGWGDRNEQFF	TGTGCCAGCAGTTACCCGGGGTGGGGGGACCGAAATGAGCAGTTCTTC
TRBV18	NA	NA	TRBJ1-5	CASSPYHQGGNQPQHF	TGTGCCAGCTCACCATATCATCAGGGAGGGAATCAGCCCCAGCATTTT
TRBV13	once	TRBD2	TRBJ2-1	CASSPGTSGRNEQFF	TGTGCCAGCAGCCCCGGGACTAGCGGGAGGAATGAGCAGTTCTTC
TRBV5-6	NA	NA	TRBJ1-2	CASSLDSYGYTF	TGTGCCAGCAGCTTGGACTCCTATGGCTACACCTTC
TRBV19	NA	TRBD2	TRBJ2-2	CASSRSGRVRNGELFF	TGTGCCAGTAGTAGGAGCGGGAGGGTTCGTAACGGGGAGCTGTTTTTT
TRBV3-1/TRBV3-2	few	NA	TRBJ1-2	CASSHPGLYGYTF	TGTGCCAGCAGCCACCCAGGGCTCTATGGCTACACCTTC
TRBV2	NA	NA	TRBJ1-3	CASRQGSGNTIYF	TGTGCCAGCAGACAGGGCTCTGGAAACACCATATATTTT
TRBV24-1	NA	NA	TRBJ1-2	CATSDSGSAANYGYTF	TGTGCCACCAGTGACTCCGGATCAGCGGCTAACTATGGCTACACCTTC
TRBV9	NA	TRBD2	TRBJ2-5	CASSVGGQETQYF	TGTGCCAGCAGCGTGGGAGGGCAAGAGACCCAGTACTTC
TRBV5-1	once	TRBD2	TRBJ2-7	CASSLDAASGGEREQYF	TGCGCCAGCAGCTTGGATGCCGCTAGCGGGGGGGAGAGAGAGCAGTACTTC
TRBV9	once	TRBD1	TRBJ1-3	CASSQTGGGNTIYF	TGTGCCAGCAGCCAGACAGGGGGAGGAAACACCATATATTTT
TRBV5-4	NA	TRBD1	TRBJ1-2	CASSFGTGTSNGYTF	TGTGCCAGCAGCTTCGGGACAGGGACCTCCAATGGCTACACCTTC
TRBV4-2	NA	TRBD1	TRBJ1-4	CASSQDGAGGNEKLFF	TGTGCCAGCAGCCAAGATGGGGCAGGGGGTAATGAAAAACTGTTTTTT
TRBV12-2	NA	NA	TRBJ2-2	CASRQGLAGVNTGELFF	TGTGCAAGTCGCCAGGGACTAGCGGGAGTGAACACCGGGGAGCTGTTTTTT
TRBV5-1	few	NA	TRBJ1-2	CASSLAGTPNYGYTF	TGCGCCAGCAGCTTGGCCGGGACACCTAACTATGGCTACACCTTC
TRBV7-2	NA	TRBD1	TRBJ2-5	CASSFGQGAGETQYF	TGTGCCAGCAGCTTCGGACAGGGGGCGGGGGAGACCCAGTACTTC
TRBV11-2	NA	NA	TRBJ2-5	CASSLSSSSETQYF	TGTGCCAGCAGCTTATCATCCAGTTCAGAGACCCAGTACTTC
TRBV19	NA	NA	TRBJ2-4	CATGRDIQYF	TGTGCCACCGGGCGGGACATTCAGTACTTC